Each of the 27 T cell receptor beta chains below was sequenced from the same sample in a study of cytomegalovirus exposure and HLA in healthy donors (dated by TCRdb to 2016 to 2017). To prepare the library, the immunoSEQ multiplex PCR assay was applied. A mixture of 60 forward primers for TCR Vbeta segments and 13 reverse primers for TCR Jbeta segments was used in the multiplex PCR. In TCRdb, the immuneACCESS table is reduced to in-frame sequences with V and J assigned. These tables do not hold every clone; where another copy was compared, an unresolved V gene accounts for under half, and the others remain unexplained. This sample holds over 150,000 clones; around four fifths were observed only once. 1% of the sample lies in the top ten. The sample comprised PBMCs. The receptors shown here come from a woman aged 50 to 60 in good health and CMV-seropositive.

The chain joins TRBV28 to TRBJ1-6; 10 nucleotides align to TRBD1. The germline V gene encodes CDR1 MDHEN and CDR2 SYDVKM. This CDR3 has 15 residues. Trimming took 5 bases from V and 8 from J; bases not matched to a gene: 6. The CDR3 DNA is TGTGCCAGCAGTCTAATAGGGACAGGGGATTCACCCCTCCACTTT. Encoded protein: CASSLIGTGDSPLHF.

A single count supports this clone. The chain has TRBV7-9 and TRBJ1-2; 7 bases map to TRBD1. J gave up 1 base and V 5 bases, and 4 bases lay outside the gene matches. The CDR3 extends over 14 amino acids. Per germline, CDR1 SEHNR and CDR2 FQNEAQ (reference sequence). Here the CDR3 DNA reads TGTGCCAGCAGCCCTCGGGACAGTAACTATGGCTACACCTTC. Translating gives CASSPRDSNYGYTF.

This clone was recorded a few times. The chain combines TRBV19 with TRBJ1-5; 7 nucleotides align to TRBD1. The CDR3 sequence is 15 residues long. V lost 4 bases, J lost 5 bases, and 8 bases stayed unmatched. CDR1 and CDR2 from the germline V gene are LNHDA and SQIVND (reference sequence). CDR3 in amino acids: CASSNDRVVHQPQHF. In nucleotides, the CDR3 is TGTGCCAGTAGTAACGACAGGGTTGTGCATCAGCCCCAGCATTTT.

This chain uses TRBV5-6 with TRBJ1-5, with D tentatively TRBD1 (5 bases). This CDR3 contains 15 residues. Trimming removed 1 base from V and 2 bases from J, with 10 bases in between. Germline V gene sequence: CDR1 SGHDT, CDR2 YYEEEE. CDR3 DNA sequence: TGTGCCAGCAGCTTGACACCAGGGCGCAATCAGCCCCAGCATTTT. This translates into CASSLTPGRNQPQHF.

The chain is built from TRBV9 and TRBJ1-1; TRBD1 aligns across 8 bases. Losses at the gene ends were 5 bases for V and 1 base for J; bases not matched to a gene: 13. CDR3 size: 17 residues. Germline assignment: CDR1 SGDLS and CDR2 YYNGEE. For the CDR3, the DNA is TGTGCCAGCAGTACTCCGGACAGGGTGCGGTGGAACACTGAAGCTTTCTTT. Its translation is CASSTPDRVRWNTEAFF. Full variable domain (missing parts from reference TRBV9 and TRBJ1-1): DSGVTQTPKHLITATGQRVTLRCSPRSGDLSVYWYQQSLDQGLQFLIQYYNGEERAKGNILERFSAQQFPDLHSELNLSSLELGDSALYFCASSTPDRVRWNTEAFFGQGTRLTVV.

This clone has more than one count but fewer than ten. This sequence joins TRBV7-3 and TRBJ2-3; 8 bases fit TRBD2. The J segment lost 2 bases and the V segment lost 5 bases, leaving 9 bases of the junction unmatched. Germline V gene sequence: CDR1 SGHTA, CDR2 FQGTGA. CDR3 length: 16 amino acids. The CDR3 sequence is CASSLGGGRDTDTQYF. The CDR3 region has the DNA TGTGCCAGCAGCCTCGGGGGGGGTCGGGACACAGATACGCAGTATTTT.

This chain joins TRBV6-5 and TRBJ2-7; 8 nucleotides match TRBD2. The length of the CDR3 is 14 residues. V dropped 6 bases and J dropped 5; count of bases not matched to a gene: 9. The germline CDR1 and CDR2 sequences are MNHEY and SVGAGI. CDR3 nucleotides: TGTGCCAGCAGACGAGGCTCGGGGGGGAACGAGCAGTACTTC. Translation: CASRRGSGGNEQYF.

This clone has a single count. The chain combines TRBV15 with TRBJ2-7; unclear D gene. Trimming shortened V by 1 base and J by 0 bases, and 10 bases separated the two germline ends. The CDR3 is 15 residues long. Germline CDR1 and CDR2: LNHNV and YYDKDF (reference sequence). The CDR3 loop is CATSRGGYNSYEQYF. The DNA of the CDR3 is TGTGCCACCAGCAGAGGCGGATACAACTCCTACGAGCAGTACTTC. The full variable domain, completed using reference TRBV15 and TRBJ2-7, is DAMVIQNPRYQVTQFGKPVTLSCSQTLNHNVMYWYQQKSSQAPKLLFHYYDKDFNNEADTPDNFQSRRPNTSFCFLDIRSPGLGDTAMYLCATSRGGYNSYEQYFGPGTRLTVT.

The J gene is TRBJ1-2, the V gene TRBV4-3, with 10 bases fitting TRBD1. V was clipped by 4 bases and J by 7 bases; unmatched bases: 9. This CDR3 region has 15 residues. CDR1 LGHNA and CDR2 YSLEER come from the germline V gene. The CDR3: CASSRSIGTGVGYTF. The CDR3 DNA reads TGCGCCAGCAGCCGCTCCATCGGGACAGGGGTTGGCTACACCTTC.

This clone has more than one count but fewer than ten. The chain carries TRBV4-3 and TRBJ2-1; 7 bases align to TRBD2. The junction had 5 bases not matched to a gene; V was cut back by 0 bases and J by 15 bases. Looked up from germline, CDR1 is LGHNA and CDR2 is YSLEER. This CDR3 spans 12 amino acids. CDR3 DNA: TGCGCCAGCAGCCAAGACGAACTAGCGTTGTTCTTC. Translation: CASSQDELALFF.

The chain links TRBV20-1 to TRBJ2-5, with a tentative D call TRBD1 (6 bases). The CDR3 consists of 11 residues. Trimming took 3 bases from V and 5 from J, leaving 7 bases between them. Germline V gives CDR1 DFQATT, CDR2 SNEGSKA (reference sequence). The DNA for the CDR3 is TGCAGTGCTAGTCAGGGGGAGACCCAGTACTTC. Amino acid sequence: CSASQGETQYF.

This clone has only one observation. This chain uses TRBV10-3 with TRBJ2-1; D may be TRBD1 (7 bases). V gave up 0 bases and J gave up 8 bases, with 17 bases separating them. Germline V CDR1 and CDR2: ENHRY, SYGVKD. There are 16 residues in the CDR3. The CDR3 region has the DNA TGTGCCATCAGTGAGTCCGGCAGGGGGGTTTTTTATGAGCAGTTCTTC. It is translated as CAISESGRGVFYEQFF.

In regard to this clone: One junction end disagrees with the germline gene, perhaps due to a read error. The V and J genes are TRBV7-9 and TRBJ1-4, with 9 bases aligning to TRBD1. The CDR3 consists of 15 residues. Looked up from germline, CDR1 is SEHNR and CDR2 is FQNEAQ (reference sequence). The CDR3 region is CSSSLGTGRHEKLFF. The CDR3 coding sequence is TGTTCCAGCAGCTTGGGGACAGGGCGGCATGAAAAACTGTTTTTT.

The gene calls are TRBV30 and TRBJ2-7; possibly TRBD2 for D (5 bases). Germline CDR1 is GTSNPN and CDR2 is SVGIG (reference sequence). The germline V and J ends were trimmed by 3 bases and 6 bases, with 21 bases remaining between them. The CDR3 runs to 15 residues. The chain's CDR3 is CAWRAPETILGEQYF. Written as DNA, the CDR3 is TGTGCCTGGAGAGCCCCCGAGACTATATTGGGCGAGCAGTACTTC. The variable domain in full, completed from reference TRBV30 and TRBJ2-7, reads SQTIHQWPATLVQPVGSPLSLECTVEGTSNPNLYWYRQAAGRGLQLLFYSVGIGQISSEVPQNLSASRPQDRQFILSSKKLLLSDSGFYLCAWRAPETILGEQYFGPGTRLTVT.

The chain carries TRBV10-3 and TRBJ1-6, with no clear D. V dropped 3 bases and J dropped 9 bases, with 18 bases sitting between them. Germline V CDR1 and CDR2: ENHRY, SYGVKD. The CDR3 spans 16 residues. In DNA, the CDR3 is TGTGCCATCAGTGAAGGGCGGGCAGGTGCTGGTTCACCCCTCCACTTT. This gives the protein CAISEGRAGAGSPLHF.

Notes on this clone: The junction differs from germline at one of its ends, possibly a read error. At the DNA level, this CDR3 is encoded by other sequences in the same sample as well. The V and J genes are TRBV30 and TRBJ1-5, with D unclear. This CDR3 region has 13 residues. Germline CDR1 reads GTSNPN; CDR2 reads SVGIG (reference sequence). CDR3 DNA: TGCGCCTGGAGTGACAACAGAAATCAGCCCCAGCATTTT. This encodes CAWSDNRNQPQHF.

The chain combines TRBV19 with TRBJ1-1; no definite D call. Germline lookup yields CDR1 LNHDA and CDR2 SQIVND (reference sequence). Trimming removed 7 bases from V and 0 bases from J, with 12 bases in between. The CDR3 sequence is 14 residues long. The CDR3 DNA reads TGTGCCAGTACCAGCGACGGTATGAACACTGAAGCTTTCTTT. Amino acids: CASTSDGMNTEAFF.

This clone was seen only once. The CDR3 nucleotides read TGTGCCAGCAGCTTATTAGCGGGGGGTACTAGCTCCTACGAGCAGTACTTC. Protein product: CASSLLAGGTSSYEQYF. The V gene is TRBV7-2, the J gene TRBJ2-7, with 10 bases that match TRBD2. This CDR3 spans 17 amino acids. J lost 0 bases, V lost 2 bases, and 7 bases had no gene match. The germline V gene encodes CDR1 SGHTA and CDR2 FQGNSA.

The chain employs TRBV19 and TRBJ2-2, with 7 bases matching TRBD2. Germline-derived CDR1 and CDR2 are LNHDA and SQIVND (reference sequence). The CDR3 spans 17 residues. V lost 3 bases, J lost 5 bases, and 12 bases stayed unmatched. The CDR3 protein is CASSINIASGETGELFF. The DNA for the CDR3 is TGTGCCAGTAGTATTAATATAGCGAGCGGGGAAACCGGGGAGCTGTTTTTT.

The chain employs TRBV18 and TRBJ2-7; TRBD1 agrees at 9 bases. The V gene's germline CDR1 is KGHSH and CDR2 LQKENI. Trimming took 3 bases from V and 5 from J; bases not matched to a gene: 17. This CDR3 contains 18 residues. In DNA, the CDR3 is TGTGCCAGCTCACCCCTGAACTCCGGACAGGGGAACAGGAACGAGCAGTACTTC. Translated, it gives CASSPLNSGQGNRNEQYF.

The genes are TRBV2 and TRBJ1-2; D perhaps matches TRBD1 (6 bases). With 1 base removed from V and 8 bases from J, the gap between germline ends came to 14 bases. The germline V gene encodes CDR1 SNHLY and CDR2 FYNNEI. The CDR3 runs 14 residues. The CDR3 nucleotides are TGTGCCAGCAGTGAAGGAAGACAGGTGCTCGGCTACACCTTC. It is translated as CASSEGRQVLGYTF.

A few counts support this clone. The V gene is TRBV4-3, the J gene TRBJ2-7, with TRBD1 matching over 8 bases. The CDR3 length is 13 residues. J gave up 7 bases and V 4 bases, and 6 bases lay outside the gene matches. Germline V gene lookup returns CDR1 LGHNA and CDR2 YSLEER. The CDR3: CASSPRTGREQYF. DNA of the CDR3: TGCGCCAGCAGCCCTAGGACAGGGCGGGAGCAGTACTTC.

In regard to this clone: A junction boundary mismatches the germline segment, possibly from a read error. As DNA, the CDR3 is TGTTCCAGCAGCTTAGGGTGGTCCGGGTCTGAAGCTTTCTTT. It encodes CSSSLGWSGSEAFF. V usage is TRBV7-9 and J usage is TRBJ1-1; D not resolved. From germline, CDR1 is SEHNR and CDR2 FQNEAQ (reference sequence). The CDR3 has 14 residues.

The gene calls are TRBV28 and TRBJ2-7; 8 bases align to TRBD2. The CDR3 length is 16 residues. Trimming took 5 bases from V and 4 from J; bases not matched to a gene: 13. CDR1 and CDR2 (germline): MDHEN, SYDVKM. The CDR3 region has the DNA TGTGCCAGCAGTGGGACTTGGACTAGCCCACTTTACGAGCAGTACTTC. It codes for CASSGTWTSPLYEQYF.

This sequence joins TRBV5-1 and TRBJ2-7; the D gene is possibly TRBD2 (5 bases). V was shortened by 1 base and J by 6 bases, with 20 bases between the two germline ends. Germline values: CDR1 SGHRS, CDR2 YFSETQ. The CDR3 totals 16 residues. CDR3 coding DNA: TGCGCCAGCAGCTTGAATACAGTTACGGGGTTGGCCGAGCAGTACTTC. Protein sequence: CASSLNTVTGLAEQYF.

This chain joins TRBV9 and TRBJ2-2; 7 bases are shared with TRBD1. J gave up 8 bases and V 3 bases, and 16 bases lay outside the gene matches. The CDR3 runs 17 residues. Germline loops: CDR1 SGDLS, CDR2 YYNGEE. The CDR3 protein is CASSARDSRILGGELFF. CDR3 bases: TGTGCCAGCAGCGCCAGGGACAGCAGGATTCTCGGAGGGGAGCTGTTTTTT.

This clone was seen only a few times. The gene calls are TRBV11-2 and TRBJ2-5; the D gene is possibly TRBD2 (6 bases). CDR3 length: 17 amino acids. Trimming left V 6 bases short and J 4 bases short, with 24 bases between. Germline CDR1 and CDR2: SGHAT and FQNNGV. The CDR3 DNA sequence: TGTGCCAGCAGGTCAATCTCCGGGACTCGGGGGACAGAGACCCAGTACTTC. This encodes CASRSISGTRGTETQYF.